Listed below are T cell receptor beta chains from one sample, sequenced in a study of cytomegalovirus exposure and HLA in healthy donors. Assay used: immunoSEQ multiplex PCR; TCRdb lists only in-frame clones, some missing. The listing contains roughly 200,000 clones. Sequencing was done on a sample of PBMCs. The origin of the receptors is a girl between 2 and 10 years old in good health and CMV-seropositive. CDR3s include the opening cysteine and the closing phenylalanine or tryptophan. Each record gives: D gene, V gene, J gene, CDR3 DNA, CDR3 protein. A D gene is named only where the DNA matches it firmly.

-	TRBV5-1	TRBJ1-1	TGCGCCAGCAGCTTGACAGGCAAAGTGAACACTGAAGCTTTCTTT	CASSLTGKVNTEAFF
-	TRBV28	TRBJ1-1	TGTGCCAGCAGTTACCTCGGGGGGACTGAAGCTTTCTTT	CASSYLGGTEAFF
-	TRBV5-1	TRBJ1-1	TGCGCCAGCAGCTGGGCAGAGACGAACACTGAAGCTTTCTTT	CASSWAETNTEAFF
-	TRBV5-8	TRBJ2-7	TGTGCCAGCAGCCGGGACTGGGGGTCCTCCTACGAGCAGTACTTC	CASSRDWGSSYEQYF
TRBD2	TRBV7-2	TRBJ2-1	TGTGCCAGCAGCTTAGCAGCAGCGGGAGGCCACAATGAGCAGTTCTTC	CASSLAAAGGHNEQFF
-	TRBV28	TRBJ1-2	TGTGCCAGCAGTTTGGTAACATCCGTCTATGGCTACACCTTC	CASSLVTSVYGYTF
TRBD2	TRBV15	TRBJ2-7	TGTGCCACCTATGATGGGACTAGCGGATCCTACGAGCAGTACTTC	CATYDGTSGSYEQYF
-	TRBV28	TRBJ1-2	TGTGCCAGCACGAATTTAAGGGGGGGGACTAACTATGGCTACACCTTC	CASTNLRGGTNYGYTF
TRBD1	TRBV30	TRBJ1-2	TGTGCCTGGAGTGCCTATGGACAGGGGGCTGCTGGCTACACCTTC	CAWSAYGQGAAGYTF
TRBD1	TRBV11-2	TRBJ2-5	TGTGCCAGCAGACACACAGGGGGCCAAGAGACCCAGTACTTC	CASRHTGGQETQYF
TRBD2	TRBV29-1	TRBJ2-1	TGCAGCGTTGACTACGGGACTAGCAGGCCCTACAATGAGCAGTTCTTC	CSVDYGTSRPYNEQFF
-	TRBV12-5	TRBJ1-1	TGTGCTAGTGCCTTGAACACTGAAGCTTTCTTT	CASALNTEAFF
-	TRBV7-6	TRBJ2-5	TGTGCCAGCAGCTTAGTAGGTAGTGGGGCAGTGCAAGAGACCCAGTACTTC	CASSLVGSGAVQETQYF
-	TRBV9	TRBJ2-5	TGTGCCAGCAGCGCCGGCCAGACAGGCGGTCGGGGAGAGACCCAGTACTTC	CASSAGQTGGRGETQYF
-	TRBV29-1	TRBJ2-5	TGCAGCGTTACACGGGACTCCCAAGAGACCCAGTACTTC	CSVTRDSQETQYF
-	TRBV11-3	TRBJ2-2	TGTGCCAGCAGCCCCTGGGGGCGTCGCGTTGTCGGGGAGCTGTTTTTT	CASSPWGRRVVGELFF
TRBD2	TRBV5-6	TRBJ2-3	TGTGCCAGCAGCCGGGGTTCATGGGCGGGAGCCGCTAGCACAGATACGCAGTATTTT	CASSRGSWAGAASTDTQYF
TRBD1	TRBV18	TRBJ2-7	TGTGCCAGCTCCCGCTGGACAGGGCTCGACGAGCAGTACTTC	CASSRWTGLDEQYF
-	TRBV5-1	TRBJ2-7	TGCGCCAGCAGCCACTCCCTCGCAGGACAGACCTACGAGCAGTACTTC	CASSHSLAGQTYEQYF
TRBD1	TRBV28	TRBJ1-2	TGTGCCAGCAGTCCTTCAGGGGGCGAGTCAGGGGAAGGCTATGGCTACACCTTC	CASSPSGGESGEGYGYTF
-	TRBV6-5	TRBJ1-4	TGTGCCAGCAGTTACCGCTACAGGGTAGAGAATGAAAAACTGTTTTTT	CASSYRYRVENEKLFF
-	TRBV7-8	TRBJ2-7	TGTGCCAGCAGCCCTCCCACGCCGGGAGTGGTCCCCTACGAGCAGTACTTC	CASSPPTPGVVPYEQYF
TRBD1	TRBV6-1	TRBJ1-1	TGTGCCAGCAGAGGTACAGGGGTGAACACTGAAGCTTTCTTT	CASRGTGVNTEAFF
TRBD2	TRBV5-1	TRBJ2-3	TGCGCCAGCAGCCTACCTAGCGGGAGACCCACAGATACGCAGTATTTT	CASSLPSGRPTDTQYF